This T cell receptor (beta chain) was sequenced in a study of T cell responses to AZD1222 COVID-19 vaccine. Study-wide findings and caveats: White British ancestry dominated among donors, who included more females, and clonal diversity was possibly underestimated. The study sampled repertoires only after the peak T cell response. Across the whole spike, CD4 TCRs peaked at regions 160-218 and 743-854. The number of AZD1222 recipients seropositive at baseline was only 5 to 7.

Clones were read by immunoSEQ multiplex PCR, and TCRdb kept only the in-frame ones, dropping some. The table has some 150,000 clones, approximately 94% seen once. The V gene end was trimmed by 1 base and the J gene end by 4 bases; junction bases not matched to a gene: 4. Germline CDR1 reads SGHRS; CDR2 reads YFSETQ. The CDR3 spans 15 residues. A word on this clone: The target antigen is unknown.

The receptor was derived from an adult in good health. Sample: peripheral blood, taken on day 0 of AZD1222 vaccination. This chain joins TRBV5-1 and TRBJ2-3; TRBD2 matches 9 bases. In nucleotides, the CDR3 is TGCGCCAGCAGCTTGTTAGCGGGAGAGGCAGATACGCAGTATTTT. This translates into CASSLLAGEADTQYF.